This T cell receptor (beta chain) was sequenced for a study of blood T cells in healthy people across ages. PCR was performed a second time for roughly 6 to 12 cycles using a sample-barcoded 5' primer and a J-beta primer mix. TCRdb recomputed calls from the 5' RACE reads with MiXCR, one row per CDR3 protein. The data contain about 1.8 million distinct CDR3 sequences, around 50% of them singletons. This clonotype came up a few times. The CDR3 contains 15 residues. Trimming took 1 base from V and 1 from J, leaving 10 bases between them. CDR1 is SGHTA and CDR2 is FQGNSA in the germline V gene. What was sequenced was blood. This sequence joins TRBV7-2 and TRBJ2-5; D is uncertain. This clonotype originated in a middle-aged woman in good health. CDR3 region: CASSLEGRPQETQYF. In DNA form, the CDR3 reads TGTGCCAGCAGCTTAGAGGGCAGGCCCCAAGAGACCCAGTACTTC.